The 17 T cell receptor beta chains below all came from one sample that was sequenced in a study of identical twins. TCRdb reprocessed the 5' RACE reads via MiXCR and lists one record per CDR3 protein. The table records a few hundred thousand distinct CDR3 sequences, about a fifth of them present only once. The specimen sequenced was naive T cells sorted from blood. These TCRs come from a man between 50 and 59 years old in good health.

The gene calls are TRBV5-6 and TRBJ2-3; D not resolved. The germline V gene has CDR1 SGHDT and CDR2 YYEEEE. V was cut by 3 bases and J by 6 bases, with 8 bases left in between. The CDR3 consists of 12 residues. This chain's CDR3 is CASSSLLDTQYF. The CDR3 DNA reads TGTGCCAGCAGCTCCCTGCTCGATACGCAGTATTTT.

The rearrangement links TRBV28 to TRBJ2-3; 7 positions agree with TRBD2. With 8 bases clipped from V and 0 bases from J, the junction kept 11 bases outside the gene matches. Germline CDR1 is MDHEN and CDR2 is SYDVKM. The CDR3 is 16 residues long. The CDR3 DNA sequence: TGTGCCAGCGCCCTTCTGCGGGAGTTTAGCACAGATACGCAGTATTTT. Protein sequence: CASALLREFSTDTQYF.

This clonotype has more than one count but fewer than ten. DNA of the CDR3: TGTGCCAGCAGCGTCTTACCCACAGATACGCAGTATTTT. It specifies CASSVLPTDTQYF. This chain links TRBV9 with TRBJ2-3; D is ambiguous. The germline V and J ends were trimmed by 2 bases and 2 bases, with 6 bases remaining between them. The CDR3 has 13 residues. Germline V gives CDR1 SGDLS, CDR2 YYNGEE.

J is TRBJ2-2 and V is TRBV7-2, with D possibly TRBD1 on 6 matching bases. Trimming pared 4 bases from V and 6 bases from J, leaving 15 bases between. The CDR3 has 15 amino acids. Germline V lookup: CDR1 SGHTA, CDR2 FQGNSA. The CDR3 region is CASSSDGTLSGELFF. CDR3 DNA: TGTGCCAGCAGCTCGGACGGGACACTATCCGGGGAGCTGTTTTTT. Full variable domain (rest looked up from reference TRBV7-2 and TRBJ2-2): GAGVSQSPSNKVTEKGKDVELRCDPISGHTALYWYRQSLGQGLEFLIYFQGNSAPDKSGLPSDRFSAERTGGSVSTLTIQRTQQEDSAVYLCASSSDGTLSGELFFGEGSRLTVL.

In this sample, this clonotype turned up a few times. This chain uses TRBV20-1 with TRBJ1-5; 7 nucleotides align to TRBD1. This CDR3 spans 14 amino acids. The germline CDR1 and CDR2 sequences are DFQATT and SNEGSKA (reference sequence). In DNA form, the CDR3 reads TGCAGCGCACACAGGGGCGTAAGCAATCAGCCCCAGCATTTT. Amino acid sequence: CSAHRGVSNQPQHF.

The chain is built from TRBV12-5 and TRBJ2-1, with D possibly matching TRBD2 (6 bases). The germline CDR1 and CDR2 sequences are LGHNT and FRNRAP. The V and J ends lost 8 bases and 7 bases respectively, with 12 bases between them. The CDR3 totals 12 residues. The CDR3 region has the DNA TGTGCTAGTACCCCCGGGGGTAATGAGCAGTTCTTC. It specifies CASTPGGNEQFF.

There are a few counts of this clonotype. This sequence joins TRBV20-1 and TRBJ1-6; possible D gene TRBD1, 6 bases. V dropped 6 bases and J dropped 10 bases, with 16 bases sitting between them. The CDR3 loop spans 13 amino acids. Germline V gene data show CDR1 as DFQATT and CDR2 as SNEGSKA (reference sequence). Written as DNA, the CDR3 is TGCAGTGCCCGGGACACTGCGGGATCACCCCTCCACTTT. This translates into CSARDTAGSPLHF.

Note on this clonotype: One end of the junction does not line up with germline, which may come from a read error. The chain recombines TRBV7-9 with TRBJ2-7; D not certain. Germline V gene lookup returns CDR1 SEHNR and CDR2 FQNEAQ (reference sequence). The CDR3 spans 12 residues. This chain's CDR3 is CAISLGKYEQYF. In DNA, the CDR3 is TGTGCCATCAGCCTGGGCAAGTACGAGCAGTACTTC.

This clonotype occurred a few times. V gene TRBV20-1 combines with J gene TRBJ2-1; 7 bases align to TRBD2. Germline assignment: CDR1 DFQATT and CDR2 SNEGSKA (reference sequence). CDR3 size: 15 residues. V trimming: 3 bases; J trimming: 1 base; junction bases outside the gene matches: 6. The CDR3 here is CSASQASGSYNEQFF. Here the CDR3 DNA reads TGCAGTGCTAGTCAGGCTAGCGGATCCTACAATGAGCAGTTCTTC.

This clonotype came up a few times. The CDR3 is CASSPTGGADNEQFF. The CDR3 DNA reads TGTGCCAGCAGCCCCACCGGGGGCGCGGACAATGAGCAGTTCTTC. This chain joins TRBV7-2 and TRBJ2-1; D may be TRBD1 or TRBD2 (6 bases each). Per the germline V gene, CDR1 is SGHTA and CDR2 is FQGNSA. This CDR3 contains 15 residues. V was shortened by 5 bases and J by 5 bases, with 16 bases between the two germline ends.

The chain combines TRBV5-1 with TRBJ2-1, with D possibly being TRBD1 (5 bases). Germline CDR1 and CDR2: SGHRS and YFSETQ. There are 19 residues in the CDR3. Trimming removed 4 bases from V and 0 bases from J, with 23 bases in between. This CDR3 reads CASSGPDSRSFDSYNEQFF. The CDR3 DNA is TGCGCCAGCAGCGGCCCCGACAGCCGTTCGTTCGACTCCTACAATGAGCAGTTCTTC.

The chain links TRBV7-2 to TRBJ1-1; TRBD1 aligns across 8 bases. Germline lookup yields CDR1 SGHTA and CDR2 FQGNSA. The CDR3 has 15 amino acids. V lost 5 bases to trimming and J lost 5 bases; unmatched junction nucleotides: 10. CDR3 DNA: TGTGCCAGCAGCCGAACTGTGACAGGGGTTACTGAAGCTTTCTTT. Its protein product is CASSRTVTGVTEAFF.

This clonotype was observed a few times. This chain joins TRBV20-1 and TRBJ1-2; no clear D gene. Germline CDR1 reads DFQATT; CDR2 reads SNEGSKA (reference sequence). This CDR3 region has 12 residues. V was clipped by 5 bases and J by 5 bases, with 12 bases between them. For the CDR3, the DNA is TGCAGTGCTCCTGGGGTGGGGTATGGCTACACCTTC. Translating gives CSAPGVGYGYTF.

The sample holds many counts of this clonotype. This chain joins TRBV10-2 and TRBJ1-5, with 7 bases fitting TRBD1. Trimming at V came to 7 bases and at J to 6 bases, leaving 6 bases not matched to a gene. Germline loops: CDR1 WSHSY, CDR2 SAAADI. This CDR3 contains 13 residues. The CDR3, as DNA: TGCGCCAGCAAGACAGGGTCGGGTCAGCCCCAGCATTTT. Translation gives CASKTGSGQPQHF.

This clonotype was detected only a few times. The rearrangement links TRBV20-1 to TRBJ2-7; unclear D gene. CDR3 length equals 14 residues. V lost 4 bases and J lost 2, with 15 bases in between. Germline CDR1 DFQATT, CDR2 SNEGSKA (reference sequence). The CDR3 reads CSAIRVDRPYEQYF. DNA of the CDR3: TGCAGTGCTATTAGAGTAGATAGGCCCTACGAGCAGTACTTC.

The V and J genes are TRBV20-1 and TRBJ2-4, with TRBD2 matching over 7 bases. This CDR3 has 14 amino acids. Germline V CDR1 and CDR2: DFQATT, SNEGSKA (reference sequence). V shed 5 bases, J shed 2 bases, and the junction held 6 bases outside the gene matches. CDR3 region: CSAWGGVSKNIQYF. The CDR3 bases are TGCAGTGCTTGGGGGGGAGTGTCCAAAAACATTCAGTACTTC.

This clonotype was detected a few times. V usage is TRBV7-9 and J usage is TRBJ2-7; D may be TRBD1 (6 bases). CDR1 is SEHNR and CDR2 is FQNEAQ in the germline V gene (reference sequence). The V end was cut by 2 bases, the J end by 2 bases, with 10 bases between. This CDR3 contains 14 residues. As DNA, the CDR3 is TGTGCCAGCAGCTTACAGGGGAACCCCTACGAGCAGTACTTC. Translation gives CASSLQGNPYEQYF.